This T cell receptor beta chain was captured in a study of blood T cells in healthy people across ages. Study-level findings and limits: TCR beta diversity correlated strongly with naive T cell percentage. Roughly linear age-related decline in beta diversity appeared, significant by age 40.

Points on this clonotype: Its target is unknown. A single base separates this from a much larger clone, so it may be a read error.

Peripheral blood from each donor was collected in a volume of about 9.9 milliliters. RNA extraction gave at least 5.5 micrograms of total RNA per sample. Alongside a J-beta primer mix, a sample-barcoded 5' primer served in a second PCR lasting about 7 to 11 cycles. TCRdb fed the 5' RACE reads into MiXCR, producing one record per CDR3 protein. Among 1.5 million to 2 million distinct CDR3 sequences listed, roughly 32% were seen once. The germline V gene has CDR1 SQVTM and CDR2 ANQGSEA. There are 14 residues in the CDR3. The source of this sequence is a woman aged 25 to 45 in good health. The chain uses TRBV29-1 and TRBJ2-5; 11 bases map to TRBD1. The DNA end is more similar to TRBJ2-7, so the J call may be wrong. Sequenced sample: blood. CDR3 sequence reads: CSVGGGQGVFEQYF. The CDR3 DNA reads as TGCAGCGTTGGAGGGGGACAGGGGGTATTCGAGCAGTACTTC.